The next 18 T cell receptor beta chains were all read from a single sample in a study of blood T cells in healthy people across ages. PCR was performed a second time for roughly 7 to 12 cycles using a sample-barcoded 5' primer and a J-beta primer mix. Using its own MiXCR run on the 5' RACE reads, TCRdb lists one record per CDR3 protein. Among about 840,000 distinct CDR3 sequences listed, 29% were seen once. The data were also submitted as part of a second study, on T cells of mothers and their children.

The specimen was blood. The receptor source for this set is a woman aged 40 to 50 in good health.

Notes on this clonotype: A read error may be the cause here, since a much bigger clone is one base away. The chain carries TRBV12-3 or TRBV12-4 and TRBJ2-7; D remains ambiguous. V dropped 5 bases and J dropped 12 bases, with 17 bases sitting between them. CDR3 length: 12 residues. DNA for the CDR3: TGTGCCAGCAGTCCGAACAGCTTTGGGCGGTACTTC. Its protein product is CASSPNSFGRYF.

V gene TRBV2 combines with J gene TRBJ2-1, with TRBD1 matching 9 bases. This CDR3 region has 16 residues. V was pared by 5 bases and J by 8 bases, with 13 bases of the junction left unmatched. In germline, CDR1 is SNHLY, CDR2 FYNNEI. CDR3 bases: TGTGCCAGCAGTCGGAACCGGGACAGGGCACGGGATGAGCAGTTCTTC. Translated, it gives CASSRNRDRARDEQFF.

This clonotype occurred many times. The chain carries TRBV7-2 and TRBJ2-7, with D tentatively TRBD2 (6 bases). The CDR3 has 13 amino acids. Deletions cut 4 bases from V and 3 bases from J, with 10 bases between. Germline V gene data show CDR1 as SGHTA and CDR2 as FQGNSA. This CDR3 is CASSSNGGYEQYF. The CDR3 nucleotides read TGTGCCAGCAGCTCTAACGGGGGCTACGAGCAGTACTTC. Drawing the rest from reference TRBV7-2 and TRBJ2-7, the complete variable domain is GAGVSQSPSNKVTEKGKDVELRCDPISGHTALYWYRQSLGQGLEFLIYFQGNSAPDKSGLPSDRFSAERTGGSVSTLTIQRTQQEDSAVYLCASSSNGGYEQYFGPGTRLTVT.

To note about this clonotype: A much larger clone is a single base away; this may be a read error. The rearrangement uses TRBV20-1 and TRBJ2-3; D not certain. V was trimmed by 6 bases and J by 6 bases, leaving 19 bases between them. This CDR3 has 14 residues. CDR1 DFQATT and CDR2 SNEGSKA come from the germline V gene (reference sequence). CDR3 nucleotide sequence: TGCAGTGCGCCGCCACCAGCTGGGATCGATACGCAGTATTTT. It codes for CSAPPPAGIDTQYF.

There are many counts of this clonotype. The V and J genes are TRBV12-3 or TRBV12-4 and TRBJ1-4, with D unclear. V was clipped by 6 bases and J by 7 bases, with 9 bases between them. There are 12 residues in the CDR3. CDR3 amino acids: CASSNPGEKLFF. The CDR3 DNA follows: TGTGCCAGCAGCAATCCGGGTGAAAAACTGTTTTTT.

This clonotype showed up just a few times. A much larger clone is a single base away; this may be a read error. This sequence joins TRBV7-2 and TRBJ2-5, with 11 bases that match TRBD2. Germline V gene lookup returns CDR1 SGHTA and CDR2 FQGNSA. There are 16 residues in the CDR3. Losses at the gene ends were 3 bases for V and 1 base for J; bases not matched to a gene: 4. As DNA, the CDR3 is TGTGCCAGCAGCTTGGGGGGACTAGCGGCCCAAGAGACCCAGTACTTC. The encoded protein is CASSLGGLAAQETQYF.

This clonotype was counted many times. V usage is TRBV7-2 and J usage is TRBJ1-2, with D hard to call. CDR1 and CDR2 from the germline V gene are SGHTA and FQGNSA. The CDR3 loop spans 13 amino acids. Trimming left V 1 base short and J 4 bases short, with 7 bases between. CDR3 nucleotides: TGTGCCAGCAGCTTAGACGGTGTCTATGGCTACACCTTC. It specifies CASSLDGVYGYTF.

A remark on this clonotype: This clone may be a read error of a much larger clone one base away. CDR3 sequence: CASSEARRASYNEQFF. Written as DNA, the CDR3 is TGTGCCAGCAGTGAAGCGAGGCGGGCCTCCTACAATGAGCAGTTCTTC. V and J are TRBV6-1 and TRBJ2-1; the D gene is possibly TRBD2 (5 bases). The CDR3 covers 16 residues. Trimming pared 0 bases from V and 0 bases from J, leaving 9 bases between. Germline-derived CDR1 and CDR2 are MNHNS and SASEGT.

This clonotype was seen a few times. The chain uses TRBV7-2 and TRBJ2-5; no definite D call. The tail of the sequence fits TRBJ2-7 better, so the J call may be wrong. CDR1 and CDR2 (germline): SGHTA, FQGNSA. The length of the CDR3 is 12 residues. CDR3 loop: CASSYERSEQYF. CDR3 DNA: TGTGCCAGCAGCTACGAACGGTCCGAGCAGTACTTC.

Regarding this clonotype: Since a much larger clone is just one base distant, this may be a read error. DNA for the CDR3: TGTGCCAGCAGTTTAGGTCAAGTCAGTGAGCAGTTCTTC. It translates to CASSLGQVSEQFF. The chain combines TRBV12-3 or TRBV12-4 with TRBJ2-1; D gene unclear. Trimming took off 1 base at V and 9 bases at J, with 10 bases between the two ends. This CDR3 is 13 amino acids long.

This clonotype was found a few times. The CDR3 DNA follows: TGCGCCAGCAGCTTGGGCGGGGGTTACCCCTCTGGGGCCAACGTCCTGACTTTC. It yields the protein CASSLGGGYPSGANVLTF. V is TRBV5-1 and J is TRBJ2-6; 7 bases are a match to TRBD2. This CDR3 spans 18 amino acids. Per the germline V gene, CDR1 is SGHRS and CDR2 is YFSETQ. V was pared by 0 bases and J by 0 bases, with 6 bases of the junction left unmatched.

This chain links TRBV6-6 with TRBJ1-2; D not certain. The CDR3 is 13 amino acids. V gave up 2 bases and J gave up 6 bases, with 10 bases separating them. Germline values: CDR1 MNHNY, CDR2 SVGAGI (reference sequence). CDR3 sequence reads: CASSYLGGDGYTF. CDR3 bases: TGTGCCAGCAGTTACCTGGGAGGCGATGGCTACACCTTC.

The chain joins TRBV3-1 to TRBJ1-2, with D possibly being TRBD1 (6 bases). V was cut by 0 bases and J by 7 bases, with 12 bases left in between. The CDR3 contains 14 residues. The germline V gene encodes CDR1 LGHDT and CDR2 YNNKEL (reference sequence). CDR3 coding DNA: TGTGCCAGCAGCCAAGAAGTGACAGGAGGTGGCTACACCTTC. It yields the protein CASSQEVTGGGYTF.

In this sample, this clonotype turned up a few times. The chain is built from TRBV10-3 and TRBJ1-2, with D uncertain. CDR3 length equals 12 residues. From germline, CDR1 is ENHRY and CDR2 SYGVKD. V was cut by 7 bases and J by 6 bases, with 12 bases left in between. CDR3 bases: TGTGCCATCACCCAAGACTCGCATGGCTACACCTTC. Protein: CAITQDSHGYTF.

The V call is TRBV3-1, the J call TRBJ1-2; D is perhaps TRBD1 (5 bases). Germline CDR1 LGHDT, CDR2 YNNKEL (reference sequence). The CDR3 covers 14 residues. Trimming removed 5 bases from V and 6 bases from J, with 16 bases in between. The CDR3 bases are TGTGCCAGCAGCACCGGGACTACCGGGAATGGCTACACCTTC. Residues: CASSTGTTGNGYTF.

The rearrangement uses TRBV27 and TRBJ2-4; D gene ambiguous. Germline V gene data show CDR1 as MNHEY and CDR2 as SMNVEV (reference sequence). V lost 5 bases, J lost 0 bases, and 8 bases lay in between. The CDR3 length is 14 residues. The CDR3 coding sequence is TGTGCCAGCAGTACAGCGCTAGCCAAAAACATTCAGTACTTC. Its translation: CASSTALAKNIQYF.

Many counts were recorded for this clonotype. The chain joins TRBV10-3 to TRBJ2-7; a possible D gene is TRBD1 (5 bases). The germline V gene encodes CDR1 ENHRY and CDR2 SYGVKD. The CDR3 contains 13 residues. V was pared by 7 bases and J by 2 bases, with 12 bases between. The CDR3 region has the DNA TGTGCCATCAAAGATGACAGAGCCTACGAGCAGTACTTC. Translated: CAIKDDRAYEQYF.

In this sample, this clonotype turned up a few times. The chain links TRBV5-5 to TRBJ1-2; weak D call: TRBD1 (5 bases). Between the trimmed V and J ends, which lost 3 bases and 5 bases, there was a span of 20 bases. Germline loops: CDR1 SGHKS, CDR2 YYEKEE (reference sequence). The CDR3 has 16 residues. Here the CDR3 DNA reads TGTGCCAGCAGCTCCCCGGGACCCAACCCGATGTATGGCTACACCTTC. Encoded protein: CASSSPGPNPMYGYTF.